This T cell receptor beta chain was documented in a study of blood T cells in healthy people across ages. A J-beta primer mix and a sample-barcoded 5' primer were used in a second PCR of roughly 7 to 12 cycles. Every molecule of cDNA carried a tag from a template-switch adaptor with 12 random nucleotides. TCRdb re-derived calls from the 5' RACE reads in MiXCR, one entry per CDR3 protein. Of roughly 680,000 distinct CDR3 sequences in the sample, around 50% were seen once. The CDR3 extends over 14 amino acids. Germline assignment: CDR1 SQVTM and CDR2 ANQGSEA. V was pared by 7 bases and J by 5 bases, with 10 bases of the junction left unmatched. On this clonotype itself: A much larger clone sits a single nucleotide away, making a read error possible.

The chain joins TRBV29-1 to TRBJ2-1; 8 positions match TRBD2. Sequencing was done on a sample of blood. This sequence was found in a woman aged 80 or over in good health. As DNA, the CDR3 is TGCAGCGGGCGAAAGCGGGGGTCCGACAATGAGCAGTTCTTC. This gives the protein CSGRKRGSDNEQFF.